What follows is one TCR beta chain and its context. Its antigen has not been determined. No base quality values were provided; no much bigger clone lies one nucleotide off. The data were obtained in a study of blood T cells in healthy people across ages (dated by TCRdb to the mid-2010s). Regarding the complete study: Template switching captured roughly one uniquely barcoded TCR beta cDNA molecule per two T cells in model experiments. To avoid experimental bias, donors of different ages were spread randomly across the sequencing lanes. The donors were split into four age groups: young (average roughly 15 years), middle-aged (39), aged (more than 60) and long-lived (approximately 80). Age-related changes in TCR beta repertoire diversity were measured in the study by deep sequencing normalized with unique cDNA molecular identifiers. For two donors (one aged 18 to 29 and one aged 80 or older), the study analyzed two additional independent replicas of 1 million unique cDNA reads from the same blood draw.

The cysteine opens and the phenylalanine closes a CDR3 of 15 amino acids. Of all the DNA, just the CDR3 is kept, 45 bases in frame from base 1. CDR1 and CDR2, looked up from the germline V gene (reference sequence), are DFQATT and SNEGSKA. Cut back by 0 bases and 5 bases, the V and J ends lie 16 bases apart. Libraries were built with 5' RACE. Sequencing relied on an Illumina HiSeq 2500. A second PCR of about 6 to 12 cycles was run with a J-beta primer mix and a sample-barcoded 5' primer. Each TCR beta cDNA molecule received a unique molecular identifier from a template-switch 5' adaptor carrying 12 random nucleotides. Each sample yielded at least 2.5 million CDR3-containing paired-end reads. First-strand cDNA synthesis was performed from all RNA using the Mint cDNA synthesis kit, with priming by a TRBC-specific oligonucleotide. Following uracil-DNA glycosylase treatment, a first 18-cycle PCR with universal primers M1SS and BC2_uni_R was performed on all cDNA. The study's processing was this. Normalization of each sample was performed by random selection of 1 million high-quality reads, each carrying a distinct molecular identifier. Reads with shared molecular identifiers were discarded instead of being binned into consensus sequences. CDR3 identification, clonotype clustering and error correction used MiTCR with a Q25 quality threshold and the strictest error-elimination algorithm. A nonparametric unseen species model with Euler transformation was used to estimate lower-bound total TCR beta diversity. Using fastp at Q25 and MiXCR, TCRdb reprocessed the public reads and kept productive beta chains. Every CDR3 protein is listed once, alongside the most common genes and DNA of its rows. None of the V and J calls come from the authors' own analysis; TCRdb made them. This sample is represented by 1.5 million to 2 million distinct CDR3 sequences; just under 50% of them were singletons. The ten largest clones represent roughly 2% of the sample.

Donors were a few dozen systemically healthy Caucasian individuals from Russia aged roughly 6 to 95 years. Approximately 10 milliliters of peripheral blood were collected from each donor into EDTA-treated Vacutainer tubes. PBMCs were isolated by Ficoll-Paque density-gradient centrifugation, with at least 7 million obtained per sample. Total RNA was extracted from PBMCs with Trizol reagent, with at least 6 micrograms obtained per sample. Naive CD45RAhigh/CD27high T cell percentages were measured by flow cytometry on a PBMC aliquot from every donor. Results the study describes overall, beyond this receptor: Observed TCR beta diversity per million T cells fell roughly linearly with age, and a significant reduction was already apparent by age about 36. Total diversity estimates from one million sequenced T cells were considered lower bounds and underestimates. Compared with the aged group, more naive CD4+ T cells, fewer expanded clones and increased TCR diversity were shown by the long-lived group, suggesting age selection. Because the CMV infection status of the donors was unknown, age-related changes in expanded clonotypes may potentially have been confounded. There was a strong correlation between observed TCR beta diversity and the percentage of naive T cells measured by flow cytometry. Bulk unsorted PBMC profiling prevented conclusive comparison of naive and antigen-experienced compartments.

Sequenced material: blood. The source of this sequence is a woman in her thirties or forties in good health. The rearranged chain carries TRBV20-1 and TRBJ1-2; the D gene cannot be resolved reliably. The CDR3 protein sequence reads: CSARDLGGAGYGYTF. DNA sequence: TGCAGTGCTAGAGATCTCGGAGGCGCGGGGTATGGCTACACCTTC.